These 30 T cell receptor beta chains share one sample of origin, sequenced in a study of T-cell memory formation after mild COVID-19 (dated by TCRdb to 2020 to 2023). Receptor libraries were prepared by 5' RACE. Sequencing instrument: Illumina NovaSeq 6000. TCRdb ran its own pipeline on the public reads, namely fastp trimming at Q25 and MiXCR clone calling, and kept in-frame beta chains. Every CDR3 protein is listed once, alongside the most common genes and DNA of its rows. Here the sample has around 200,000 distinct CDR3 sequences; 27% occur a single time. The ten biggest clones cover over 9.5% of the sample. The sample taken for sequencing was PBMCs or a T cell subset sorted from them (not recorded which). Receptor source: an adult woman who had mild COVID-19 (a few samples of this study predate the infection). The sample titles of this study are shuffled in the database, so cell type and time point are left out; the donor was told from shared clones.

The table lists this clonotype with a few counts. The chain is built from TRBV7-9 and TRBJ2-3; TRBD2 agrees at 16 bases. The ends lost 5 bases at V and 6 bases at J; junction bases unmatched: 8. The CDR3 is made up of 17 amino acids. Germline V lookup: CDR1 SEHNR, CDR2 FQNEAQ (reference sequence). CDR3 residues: CASSPAGTSGRADTQYF. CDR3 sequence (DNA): TGTGCCAGCAGCCCGGCGGGGACTAGCGGGAGGGCGGATACGCAGTATTTT.

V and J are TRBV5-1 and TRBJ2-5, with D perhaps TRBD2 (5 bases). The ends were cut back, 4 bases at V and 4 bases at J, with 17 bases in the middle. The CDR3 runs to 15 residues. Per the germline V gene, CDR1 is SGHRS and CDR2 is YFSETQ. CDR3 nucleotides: TGCGCCAGCAGCCGGGAAATCAATTGGAGAGAGACCCAGTACTTC. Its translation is CASSREINWRETQYF.

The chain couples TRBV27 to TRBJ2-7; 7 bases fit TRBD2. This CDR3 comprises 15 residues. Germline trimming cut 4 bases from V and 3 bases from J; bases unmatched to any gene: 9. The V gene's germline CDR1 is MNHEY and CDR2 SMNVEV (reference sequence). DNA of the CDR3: TGTGCCAGCAGTTCCCCATCATTAGCGGGCTACGAGCAGTACTTC. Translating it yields CASSSPSLAGYEQYF.

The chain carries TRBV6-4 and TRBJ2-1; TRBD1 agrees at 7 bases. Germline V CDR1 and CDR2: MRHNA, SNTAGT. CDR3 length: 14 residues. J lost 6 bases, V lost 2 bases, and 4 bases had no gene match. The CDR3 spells CASSDGAGGNEQFF. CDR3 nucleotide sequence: TGTGCCAGCAGTGACGGGGCAGGGGGCAATGAGCAGTTCTTC.

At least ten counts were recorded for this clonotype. CDR3 bases: TGTGCCAGCAGCCAAGGAGGGCTAGACACAGATACGCAGTATTTT. Its translation: CASSQGGLDTDTQYF. This chain connects TRBV4-2 to TRBJ2-3, with D possibly matching TRBD2 (5 bases). This CDR3 has 15 amino acids. V lost 1 base and J 2 bases, leaving 10 bases between the germline ends. Germline CDR1 reads LGHNA; CDR2 reads YNFKEQ.

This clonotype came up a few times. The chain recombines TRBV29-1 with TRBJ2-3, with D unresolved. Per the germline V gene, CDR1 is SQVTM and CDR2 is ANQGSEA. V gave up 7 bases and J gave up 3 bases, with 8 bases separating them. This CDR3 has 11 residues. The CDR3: CSAKATDTQYF. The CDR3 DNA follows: TGCAGCGCAAAAGCAACAGATACGCAGTATTTT.

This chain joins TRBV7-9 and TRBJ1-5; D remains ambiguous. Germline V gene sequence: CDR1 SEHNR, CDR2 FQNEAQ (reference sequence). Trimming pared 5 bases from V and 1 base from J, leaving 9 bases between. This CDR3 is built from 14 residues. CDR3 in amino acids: CASSPDLSNQPQHF. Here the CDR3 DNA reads TGTGCCAGCAGCCCGGACTTAAGCAATCAGCCCCAGCATTTT.

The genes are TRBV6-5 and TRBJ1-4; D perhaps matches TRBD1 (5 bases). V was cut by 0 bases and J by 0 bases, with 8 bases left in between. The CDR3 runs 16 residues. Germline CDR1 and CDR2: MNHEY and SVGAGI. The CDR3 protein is CASSYSGVATNEKLFF. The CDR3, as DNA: TGTGCCAGCAGTTACTCGGGGGTGGCAACTAATGAAAAACTGTTTTTT.

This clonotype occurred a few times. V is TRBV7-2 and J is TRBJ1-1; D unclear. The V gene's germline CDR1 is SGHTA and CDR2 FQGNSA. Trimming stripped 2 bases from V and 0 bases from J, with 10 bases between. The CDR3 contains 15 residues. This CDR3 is CASSLFGPLNTEAFF. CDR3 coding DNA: TGTGCCAGCAGCTTATTTGGGCCTTTGAACACTGAAGCTTTCTTT.

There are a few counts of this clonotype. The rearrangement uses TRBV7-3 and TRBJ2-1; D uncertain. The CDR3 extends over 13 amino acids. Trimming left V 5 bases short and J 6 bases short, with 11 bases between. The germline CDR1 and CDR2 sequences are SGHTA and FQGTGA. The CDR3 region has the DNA TGTGCCAGCAGCCCCAGAACCAGCAATGAGCAGTTCTTC. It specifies CASSPRTSNEQFF. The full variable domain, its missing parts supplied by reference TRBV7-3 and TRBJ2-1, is GAGVSQTPSNKVTEKGKYVELRCDPISGHTALYWYRQSLGQGPEFLIYFQGTGAADDSGLPNDRFFAVRPEGSVSTLKIQRTERGDSAVYLCASSPRTSNEQFFGPGTRLTVL.

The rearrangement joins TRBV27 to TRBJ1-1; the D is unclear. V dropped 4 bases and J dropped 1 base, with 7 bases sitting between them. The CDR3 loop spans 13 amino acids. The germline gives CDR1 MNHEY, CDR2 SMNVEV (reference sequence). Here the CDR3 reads CASSYWSNTEAFF. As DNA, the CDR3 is TGTGCCAGCAGTTACTGGTCGAACACTGAAGCTTTCTTT.

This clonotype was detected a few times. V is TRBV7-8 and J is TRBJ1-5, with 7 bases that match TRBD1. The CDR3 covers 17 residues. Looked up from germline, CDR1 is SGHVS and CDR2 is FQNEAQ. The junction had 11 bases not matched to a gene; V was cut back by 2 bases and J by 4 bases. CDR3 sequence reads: CASSLPGQGGLNQPQHF. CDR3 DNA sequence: TGTGCCAGCAGCTTACCCGGCCAAGGGGGCTTGAATCAGCCCCAGCATTTT.

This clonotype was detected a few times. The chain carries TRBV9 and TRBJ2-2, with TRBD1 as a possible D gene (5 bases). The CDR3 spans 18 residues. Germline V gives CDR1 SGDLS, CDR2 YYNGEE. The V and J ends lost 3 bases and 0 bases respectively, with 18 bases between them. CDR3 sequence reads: CASSDPPHVRANTGELFF. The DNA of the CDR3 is TGTGCCAGCAGCGATCCTCCCCACGTCAGGGCGAACACCGGGGAGCTGTTTTTT.

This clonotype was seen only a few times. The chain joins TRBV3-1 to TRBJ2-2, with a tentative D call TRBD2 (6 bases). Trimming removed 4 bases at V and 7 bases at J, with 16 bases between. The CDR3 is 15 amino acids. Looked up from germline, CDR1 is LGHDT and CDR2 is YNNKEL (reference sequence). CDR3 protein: CASSPQLASVGELFF. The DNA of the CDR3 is TGTGCCAGCAGCCCCCAGCTAGCGAGTGTCGGGGAGCTGTTTTTT.

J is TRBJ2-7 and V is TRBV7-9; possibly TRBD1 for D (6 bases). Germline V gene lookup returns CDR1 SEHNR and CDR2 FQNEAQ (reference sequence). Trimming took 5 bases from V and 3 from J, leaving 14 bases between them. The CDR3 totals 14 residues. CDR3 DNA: TGTGCCAGCAGCCGAAGGGACAACAACTACGAGCAGTACTTC. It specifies CASSRRDNNYEQYF.

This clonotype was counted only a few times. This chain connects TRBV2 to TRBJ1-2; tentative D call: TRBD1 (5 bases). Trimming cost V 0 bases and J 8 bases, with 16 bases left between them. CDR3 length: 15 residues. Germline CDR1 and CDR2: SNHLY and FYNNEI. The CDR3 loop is CASSEATFGGHGYTF. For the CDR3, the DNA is TGTGCCAGCAGTGAAGCGACGTTTGGGGGTCACGGCTACACCTTC.

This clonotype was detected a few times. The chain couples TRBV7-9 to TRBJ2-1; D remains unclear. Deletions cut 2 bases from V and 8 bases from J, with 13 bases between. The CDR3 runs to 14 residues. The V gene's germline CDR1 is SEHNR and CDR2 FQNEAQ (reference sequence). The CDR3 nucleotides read TGTGCCAGCAGCTTACGTTTACGATACCATGAGCAGTTCTTC. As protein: CASSLRLRYHEQFF. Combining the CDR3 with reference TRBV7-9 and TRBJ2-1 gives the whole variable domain DTGVSQNPRHKITKRGQNVTFRCDPISEHNRLYWYRQTLGQGPEFLTYFQNEAQLEKSRLLSDRFSAERPKGSFSTLEIQRTEQGDSAMYLCASSLRLRYHEQFFGPGTRLTVL.

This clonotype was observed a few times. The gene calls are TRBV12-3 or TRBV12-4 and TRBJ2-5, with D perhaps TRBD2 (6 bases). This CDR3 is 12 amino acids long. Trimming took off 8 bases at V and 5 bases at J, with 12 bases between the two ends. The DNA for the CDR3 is TGTGCCAGCGGCCCCCGGGAGGAGACCCAGTACTTC. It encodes CASGPREETQYF.

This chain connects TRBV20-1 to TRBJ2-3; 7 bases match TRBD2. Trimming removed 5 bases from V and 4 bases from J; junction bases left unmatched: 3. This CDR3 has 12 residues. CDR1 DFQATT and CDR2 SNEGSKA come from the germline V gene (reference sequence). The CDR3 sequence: CSALTSADTQYF. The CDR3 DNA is TGCAGTGCTCTTACTAGCGCAGATACGCAGTATTTT.

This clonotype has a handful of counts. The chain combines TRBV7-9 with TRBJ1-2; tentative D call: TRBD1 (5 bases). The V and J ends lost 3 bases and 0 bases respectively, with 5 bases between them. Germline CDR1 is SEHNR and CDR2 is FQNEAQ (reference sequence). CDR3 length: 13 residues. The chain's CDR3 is CASSLTANYGYTF. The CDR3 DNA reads TGTGCCAGCAGCTTGACAGCTAACTATGGCTACACCTTC. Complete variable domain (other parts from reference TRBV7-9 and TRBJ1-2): DTGVSQNPRHKITKRGQNVTFRCDPISEHNRLYWYRQTLGQGPEFLTYFQNEAQLEKSRLLSDRFSAERPKGSFSTLEIQRTEQGDSAMYLCASSLTANYGYTFGSGTRLTVV.

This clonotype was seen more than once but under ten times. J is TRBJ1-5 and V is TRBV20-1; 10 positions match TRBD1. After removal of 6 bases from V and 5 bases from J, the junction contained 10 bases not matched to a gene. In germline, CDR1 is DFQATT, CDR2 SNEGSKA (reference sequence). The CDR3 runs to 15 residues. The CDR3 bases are TGCAGTGCGCTTGACAGGGGGCGCGCGGATCAGCCCCAGCATTTT. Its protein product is CSALDRGRADQPQHF.

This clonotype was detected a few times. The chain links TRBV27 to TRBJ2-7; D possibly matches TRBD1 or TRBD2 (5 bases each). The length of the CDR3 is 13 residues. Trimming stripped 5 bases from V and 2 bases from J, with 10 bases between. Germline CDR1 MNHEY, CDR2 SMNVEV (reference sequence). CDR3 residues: CASSAGSAYEQYF. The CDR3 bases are TGTGCCAGCAGTGCAGGGAGCGCCTACGAGCAGTACTTC.

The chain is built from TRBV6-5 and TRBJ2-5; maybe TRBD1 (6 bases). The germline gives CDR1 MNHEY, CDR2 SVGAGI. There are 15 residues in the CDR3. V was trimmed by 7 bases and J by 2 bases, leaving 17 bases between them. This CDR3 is CASTTQGWGQETQYF. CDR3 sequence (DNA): TGTGCCAGCACCACACAGGGTTGGGGACAAGAGACCCAGTACTTC.

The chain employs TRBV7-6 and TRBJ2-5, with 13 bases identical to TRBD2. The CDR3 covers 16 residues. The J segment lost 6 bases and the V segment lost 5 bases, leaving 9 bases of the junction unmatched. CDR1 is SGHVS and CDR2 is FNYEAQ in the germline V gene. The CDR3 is CASSTRLAGGLKTQYF. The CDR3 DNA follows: TGTGCCAGCAGCACGAGACTAGCGGGGGGCCTAAAGACCCAGTACTTC.

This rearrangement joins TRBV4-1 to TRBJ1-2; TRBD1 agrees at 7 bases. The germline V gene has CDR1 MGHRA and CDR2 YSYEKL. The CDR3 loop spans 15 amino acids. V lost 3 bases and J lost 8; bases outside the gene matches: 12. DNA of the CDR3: TGCGCCAGCAGCCATGGTGACAGGGACGGTGAGGGCTACACCTTC. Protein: CASSHGDRDGEGYTF.

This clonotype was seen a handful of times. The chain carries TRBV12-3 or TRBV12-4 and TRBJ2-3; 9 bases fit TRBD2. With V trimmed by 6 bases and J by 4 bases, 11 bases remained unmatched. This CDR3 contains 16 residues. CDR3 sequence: CASSPRLRGGADTQYF. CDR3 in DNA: TGTGCCAGCAGCCCCCGGTTGCGGGGGGGGGCAGATACGCAGTATTTT.

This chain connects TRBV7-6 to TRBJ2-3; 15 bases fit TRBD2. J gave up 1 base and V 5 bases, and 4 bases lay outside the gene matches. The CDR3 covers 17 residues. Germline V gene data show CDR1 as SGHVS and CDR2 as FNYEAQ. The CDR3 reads CASSPGLAGGRTDTQYF. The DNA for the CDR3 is TGTGCCAGCAGCCCAGGACTAGCGGGGGGGCGCACAGATACGCAGTATTTT.

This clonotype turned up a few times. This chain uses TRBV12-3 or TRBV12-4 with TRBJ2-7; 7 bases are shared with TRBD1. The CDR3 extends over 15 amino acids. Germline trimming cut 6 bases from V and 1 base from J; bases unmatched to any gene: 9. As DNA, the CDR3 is TGTGCCAGCAGGCACGAACGGGACAGTTCCTACGAGCAGTACTTC. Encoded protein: CASRHERDSSYEQYF.

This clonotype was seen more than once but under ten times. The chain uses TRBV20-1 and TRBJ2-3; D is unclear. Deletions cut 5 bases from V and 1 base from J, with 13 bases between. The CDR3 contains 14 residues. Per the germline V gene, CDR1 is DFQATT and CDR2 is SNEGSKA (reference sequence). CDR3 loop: CSAESYAGTDTQYF. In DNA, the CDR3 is TGCAGTGCTGAAAGTTATGCGGGCACAGATACGCAGTATTTT.

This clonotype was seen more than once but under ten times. Written as DNA, the CDR3 is TGCGCCAGCAGCTTGGTGGGGGAGGCTTATAATGAGCAGTTCTTC. This sequence encodes CASSLVGEAYNEQFF. The V gene is TRBV5-1, the J gene TRBJ2-1; D possibly corresponds to TRBD2 (6 bases). The germline CDR1 and CDR2 sequences are SGHRS and YFSETQ. The germline V and J ends were trimmed by 0 bases and 7 bases, with 14 bases remaining between them. The CDR3 extends over 15 amino acids.